The rows below give T cell receptor beta chains drawn from one sample of a study of shared clonotypes between healthy human individuals. Data came from immunoSEQ multiplex PCR; TCRdb stores just in-frame clones and leaves some out. The sample records 1.5 million to 2.5 million clones, roughly 95% being singletons. The sequenced sample consisted of naive CD8+ T cells sorted from blood. The receptors come from a man between 18 and 35 years old in good health. Both conserved end residues are part of each CDR3. A D gene is named only where the DNA matches it firmly. Size tells how often a clone was seen (once, few, many) or the class of an expanded clone, and some rows leave it out.

j_call v_call clone_size d_call cdr3_aa cdr3_nt
TRBJ2-2 TRBV30 - - CAYQNTGELFF TGTGCCTACCAGAACACCGGGGAGCTGTTTTTT
TRBJ2-3 TRBV30 - - CAWSVIEETLTDTQYF TGTGCCTGGAGTGTAATCGAGGAAACTCTCACAGATACGCAGTATTTT
TRBJ2-1 TRBV9 - TRBD2 CASSNFPGLAGSEQFF TGTGCCAGCAGCAACTTCCCGGGACTAGCGGGGTCTGAGCAGTTCTTC
TRBJ1-6 TRBV9 once - CASSIGTSASPLHF TGTGCCAGCAGCATCGGGACAAGCGCATCACCCCTCCACTTT
TRBJ2-7 TRBV4-1 - TRBD2 CASSRPGLAYEQYF TGCGCCAGCAGCCGTCCGGGACTAGCCTACGAGCAGTACTTC
TRBJ1-1 TRBV6-1 - TRBD1 CASLFIQGENTEAFF TGTGCCAGTCTCTTTATACAGGGGGAGAACACTGAAGCTTTCTTT
TRBJ2-1 TRBV11-3 once - CASSLGGDFEQFF TGTGCCAGCAGCTTAGGAGGTGATTTTGAGCAGTTCTTC
TRBJ2-3 TRBV2 - - CASGRGPTDTQYF TGTGCCAGCGGGAGGGGGCCAACAGATACGCAGTATTTT
TRBJ1-2 TRBV7-9 - - CASRGLDYGYTF TGTGCCAGCAGAGGGTTAGACTATGGCTACACCTTC
TRBJ1-1 TRBV14 - - CASSPFMSGNTEAFF TGTGCCAGCAGCCCCTTTATGTCGGGGAACACTGAAGCTTTCTTT
TRBJ1-5 TRBV19 - - CASTGSSNQPQHF TGTGCCAGTACAGGGTCGAGCAATCAGCCCCAGCATTTT
TRBJ2-3 TRBV5-1 - TRBD1 CASSYRGRKADTQYF TGCGCCAGCAGCTACAGGGGGCGGAAAGCAGATACGCAGTATTTT
TRBJ2-7 TRBV28 - TRBD2 CASVPGLAVLEQYF TGTGCCTCCGTACCGGGACTAGCGGTCTTGGAGCAGTACTTC
TRBJ2-3 TRBV7-2 once TRBD1 CASSPGVDRIADTQYF TGTGCCAGCAGCCCAGGAGTGGACAGGATCGCAGATACGCAGTATTTT
TRBJ2-1 TRBV28 - TRBD2 CASSFGTSSSYNEQFF TGTGCCAGCAGTTTTGGGACTAGCAGCTCCTACAATGAGCAGTTCTTC
TRBJ2-1 TRBV7-9 - TRBD2 CASSPRQGLAGPLNNEQFF TGTGCCAGCAGCCCTAGACAGGGACTAGCGGGACCTTTAAACAATGAGCAGTTCTTC
TRBJ2-3 TRBV13 - - CASSSTDTQYF TGTGCCAGCAGCTCTACAGATACGCAGTATTTT
TRBJ1-1 TRBV7-8 - - CASSLGGAEAFF TGTGCCAGCAGCCTAGGGGGAGCTGAAGCTTTCTTT
TRBJ1-1 TRBV28 - - CASSLFDTEAFF TGTGCCAGCAGTTTGTTCGACACTGAAGCTTTCTTT
TRBJ2-7 TRBV27 - - CASTSLGGHYEQYF TGTGCCAGCACCTCACTTGGGGGACACTACGAGCAGTACTTC
TRBJ2-7 TRBV6-1 - - CASSELGATYEQYF TGTGCCAGCAGTGAACTTGGCGCCACCTACGAGCAGTACTTC
TRBJ2-1 TRBV13 - - CASSFTSSYNEQFF TGTGCCAGCAGCTTCACTAGCTCCTACAATGAGCAGTTCTTC
TRBJ2-5 TRBV7-9 once - CASSLSWRGGEEETQYF TGTGCCAGCAGCTTAAGCTGGCGGGGCGGGGAGGAAGAGACCCAGTACTTC
TRBJ1-1 TRBV6-6 - TRBD1 CASSYLGTANTEAFF TGTGCCAGCAGTTACCTCGGGACAGCGAACACTGAAGCTTTCTTT
TRBJ1-2 TRBV11-2 - - CASSSTAFYGYTF TGTGCCAGCAGTTCAACAGCGTTCTATGGCTACACCTTC
TRBJ2-3 TRBV4-3 - TRBD1 CASSQEAGGTTDTQYF TGCGCCAGCAGCCAAGAGGCAGGGGGAACCACAGATACGCAGTATTTT
TRBJ1-5 TRBV6-6 - TRBD1 CASSISGTGNQPQHF TGTGCCAGCAGTATCTCCGGGACAGGCAATCAGCCCCAGCATTTT
TRBJ1-6 TRBV14 - - CASSQDGSYNSPLHF TGTGCCAGCAGCCAAGACGGATCCTATAATTCACCCCTCCACTTT
TRBJ2-1 TRBV7-7 - TRBD2 CASSLAGGLDNEQFF TGTGCTAGCAGCTTAGCGGGGGGGCTTGACAATGAGCAGTTCTTC
TRBJ1-1 TRBV9 - - CASSARRGLGNTEAFF TGTGCCAGCAGCGCTCGACGGGGGCTCGGGAACACTGAAGCTTTCTTT
TRBJ2-7 TRBV30 - - CAWSVLGGTYEQYF TGTGCCTGGAGTGTACTAGGAGGGACCTACGAGCAGTACTTC
TRBJ2-5 TRBV7-9 - - CASRKDYQETQYF TGTGCCAGCAGGAAGGACTACCAAGAGACCCAGTACTTC
TRBJ1-1 TRBV30 - - CAWSATGNTEAFF TGTGCCTGGAGTGCGACAGGGAACACTGAAGCTTTCTTT
TRBJ2-3 TRBV14 - - CASSHLSRDTQYF TGTGCCAGCAGCCACCTCTCCAGGGATACGCAGTATTTT
TRBJ1-5 TRBV6-4 - - CASSDRVLRSQHF TGTGCCAGCAGTGACCGGGTCCTCAGGTCCCAGCATTTT
TRBJ2-1 TRBV25-1 - - CASSGPGTRVSYNEQFF TGTGCCAGCAGTGGGCCGGGGACGAGAGTATCCTACAATGAGCAGTTCTTC
TRBJ1-1 TRBV4-1 once - CASSQDWGANTEAFF TGCGCCAGCAGCCAAGATTGGGGAGCCAACACTGAAGCTTTCTTT
TRBJ1-2 TRBV15 - - CATSSPREPSGGYTF TGTGCCACCAGTTCCCCCAGGGAGCCTTCTGGTGGCTACACCTTC
TRBJ2-1 TRBV4-3 once TRBD2 CASSQDPLAGSLYNEQFF TGCGCCAGCAGCCAAGATCCGCTAGCGGGATCACTCTACAATGAGCAGTTCTTC
TRBJ2-7 TRBV28 once - CASSLKVGDTISYEQYF TGTGCCAGCAGTTTAAAGGTCGGGGACACCATCTCCTACGAGCAGTACTTC
TRBJ2-7 TRBV7-2 - - CASSLGRLSEQYF TGTGCCAGCAGCTTAGGGCGGTTGAGCGAGCAGTACTTC
TRBJ1-2 TRBV5-1 once - CASSSGSGYTF TGCGCCAGCAGCTCGGGGTCCGGCTACACCTTC
TRBJ1-2 TRBV13 - - CASSFSPDYGYTF TGTGCCAGCAGCTTTAGCCCGGACTATGGCTACACCTTC
TRBJ2-1 TRBV23-1 - TRBD2 CASSQSGERGVRSYNEQFF TGCGCCAGCAGTCAATCGGGGGAGCGGGGGGTTCGCTCCTACAATGAGCAGTTCTTC
TRBJ2-2 TRBV19 - - CASSSTGELFF TGTGCCAGTAGCAGTACCGGGGAGCTGTTTTTT